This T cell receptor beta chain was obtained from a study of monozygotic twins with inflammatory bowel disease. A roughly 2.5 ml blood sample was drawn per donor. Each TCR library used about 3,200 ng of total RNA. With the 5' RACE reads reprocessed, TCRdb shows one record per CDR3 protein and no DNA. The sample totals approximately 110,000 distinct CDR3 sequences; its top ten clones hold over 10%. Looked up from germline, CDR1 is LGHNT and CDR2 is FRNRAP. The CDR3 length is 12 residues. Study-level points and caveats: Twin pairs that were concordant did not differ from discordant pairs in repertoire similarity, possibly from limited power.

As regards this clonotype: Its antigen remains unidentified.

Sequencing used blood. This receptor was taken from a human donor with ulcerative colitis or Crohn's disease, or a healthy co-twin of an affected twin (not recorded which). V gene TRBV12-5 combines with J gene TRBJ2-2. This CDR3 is CASGFFSGELFF. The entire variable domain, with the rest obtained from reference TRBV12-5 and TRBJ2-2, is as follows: DARVTQTPRHKVTEMGQEVTMRCQPILGHNTVFWYRQTMMQGLELLAYFRNRAPLDDSGMPKDRFSAEMPDATLATLKIQPSEPRDSAVYFCASGFFSGELFFGEGSRLTVL.